The sequence of this T cell receptor (beta chain) was determined in a study of blood T cell repertoires in COVID-19. Trimming pared 6 bases from V and 2 bases from J, leaving 10 bases between. CDR1 is LNHDA and CDR2 is SQIVND in the germline V gene (reference sequence). This CDR3 spans 14 amino acids. Measured with immunoSEQ multiplex PCR; TCRdb has only the in-frame clones, and not every one. Of 300,000 to 400,000 clones in the sample, around 87% were seen once. The rearrangement uses TRBV19 and TRBJ1-4; D may be TRBD1 (5 bases). The TCR comes from a woman under 40 with acute COVID-19. Specimen: PBMCs or T cells enriched from blood (not recorded which). Written as DNA, the CDR3 is TGTGCCAGTAGGGACGGACACACTAATGAAAAACTGTTTTTT. Residues: CASRDGHTNEKLFF.